This T cell receptor (beta chain) comes out of a study of T cells after yellow fever vaccination. This clonotype has at least ten counts. A single record per CDR3 protein comes from TCRdb applying MiXCR to the 5' RACE reads. The data show approximately 610,000 distinct CDR3 sequences, 17% seen once. Per germline, CDR1 MNHEY and CDR2 SVGEGT. The CDR3 is 11 residues long. Trimming shortened V by 7 bases and J by 4 bases, and 4 bases separated the two germline ends. The J gene is TRBJ2-2, the V gene TRBV6-2 or TRBV6-3; no reliable D call. The receptor was derived from a man between 18 and 35 years old who received the YFV17D yellow fever vaccine. The sample was PBMCs, taken 5 days after the first yellow fever vaccination. In DNA, the CDR3 is TGTGCCAGCACCTCCACCGGGGAGCTGTTTTTT. Its protein is CASTSTGELFF.